Below, 25 T cell receptor beta chains from the same sample are listed, as sequenced in a study of cytomegalovirus exposure and HLA in healthy donors. Some clones are missing from TCRdb's copy, which holds only in-frame ones; the method was immunoSEQ multiplex PCR. The sample includes about 78,000 clones, around 96% of them seen just once. The material sequenced was PBMCs. The receptors come from a man aged 18 to 29 in good health and CMV-seropositive.

V and J are TRBV7-9 and TRBJ2-1, with D tentatively TRBD1 (6 bases). V lost 5 bases and J 7 bases, leaving 18 bases between the germline ends. CDR1 SEHNR and CDR2 FQNEAQ come from the germline V gene (reference sequence). The CDR3 covers 15 residues. The CDR3 coding sequence is TGTGCCAGCAGCCTCAGTGCTAGGGGGAAGAATGAGCAGTTCTTC. Its protein is CASSLSARGKNEQFF.

The chain has TRBV5-1 and TRBJ2-5; maybe TRBD2 (7 bases). CDR3 length: 14 residues. Trimming pared 2 bases from V and 3 bases from J, leaving 11 bases between. In germline, CDR1 is SGHRS, CDR2 YFSETQ. The DNA for the CDR3 is TGCGCCAGCAGCTTCCAGGGGAGGGAAGAGACCCAGTACTTC. Protein: CASSFQGREETQYF.

V and J are TRBV11-2 and TRBJ2-7; TRBD1 agrees at 7 bases. With 6 bases clipped from V and 2 bases from J, the junction kept 7 bases outside the gene matches. Germline V gene lookup returns CDR1 SGHAT and CDR2 FQNNGV. This CDR3 is 14 amino acids long. CDR3: CASRSNTGAYEQYF. The CDR3 DNA is TGTGCCAGCAGGTCAAACACAGGGGCCTACGAGCAGTACTTC.

The CDR3 loop reads CASSQGQERTLGYTF. The CDR3 DNA sequence: TGTGCCAGCAGCCAAGGACAGGAGCGTACTCTTGGCTACACCTTC. J is TRBJ1-2 and V is TRBV9, with 7 bases lining up with TRBD1. The germline V gene encodes CDR1 SGDLS and CDR2 YYNGEE. Germline trimming cut 4 bases from V and 7 bases from J; bases unmatched to any gene: 13. The CDR3 sequence is 15 residues long. Full variable domain (outside the CDR3, taken from reference TRBV9 and TRBJ1-2): DSGVTQTPKHLITATGQRVTLRCSPRSGDLSVYWYQQSLDQGLQFLIQYYNGEERAKGNILERFSAQQFPDLHSELNLSSLELGDSALYFCASSQGQERTLGYTFGSGTRLTVV.

On this clone itself: At one end, the junction sequence differs from germline, possibly due to a read error. The chain uses TRBV7-7 and TRBJ2-3, with a weak D call TRBD2 (6 bases). The CDR3 length is 18 residues. The V gene's germline CDR1 is SSHAT and CDR2 FNYEAQ (reference sequence). The CDR3 DNA reads TGTGCTAGCAGCCCCGGTTGGAGGGGAGCGGAGAGCACAGATACGCAGTATTTT. Amino acid sequence: CASSPGWRGAESTDTQYF. The entire variable domain, with the rest obtained from reference TRBV7-7 and TRBJ2-3, is as follows: GAGVSQSPRYKVTKRGQDVTLRCDPISSHATLYWYQQALGQGPEFLTYFNYEAQPDKSGLPSDRFSAERPEGSISTLTIQRTEQRDSAMYRCASSPGWRGAESTDTQYFGPGTRLTVL.

This clone was seen only once. This sequence joins TRBV7-2 and TRBJ1-2, with a weak D call TRBD1 (5 bases). There are 14 residues in the CDR3. V shed 2 bases and J shed 5 bases, with 12 bases lying between them. Germline lookup yields CDR1 SGHTA and CDR2 FQGNSA. The CDR3 is CASSLNGAEYGYTF. CDR3 DNA: TGTGCCAGCAGCTTAAATGGGGCGGAGTATGGCTACACCTTC. Full variable domain (remainder filled in from reference TRBV7-2 and TRBJ1-2): GAGVSQSPSNKVTEKGKDVELRCDPISGHTALYWYRQSLGQGLEFLIYFQGNSAPDKSGLPSDRFSAERTGGSVSTLTIQRTQQEDSAVYLCASSLNGAEYGYTFGSGTRLTVV.

The CDR3 coding sequence is TGTGCCTGGGCATGGGACAGGGCTGGTGAAGCTTTCTTT. Translating it yields CAWAWDRAGEAFF. V and J are TRBV30 and TRBJ1-1; TRBD1 agrees at 9 bases. Germline CDR1 GTSNPN, CDR2 SVGIG (reference sequence). V shed 5 bases, J shed 7 bases, and the junction held 8 bases outside the gene matches. This CDR3 is 13 amino acids long.

CDR3 nucleotides: TGTGCCAGCAGTTACTCGAATAGACAGCCCCAGCATTTT. Its protein is CASSYSNRQPQHF. This chain uses TRBV6-5 with TRBJ1-5; D uncertain. CDR3 length: 13 residues. Germline V CDR1 and CDR2: MNHEY, SVGAGI. The V end lost 0 bases, the J end lost 7 bases, and 7 bases lay between the germline ends.

The table lists this clone with a few counts. The rearrangement links TRBV10-3 to TRBJ1-1; TRBD1 aligns across 7 bases. Unmatched junction bases numbered 19, after V lost 6 bases and J lost 3 bases. There are 18 residues in the CDR3. Germline CDR1 and CDR2: ENHRY and SYGVKD. CDR3 loop: CAIRGTGGLTGSDTEAFF. CDR3 in DNA: TGTGCCATCAGGGGGACTGGGGGCCTGACAGGGTCGGACACTGAAGCTTTCTTT.

The CDR3: CASSDGERETQYF. The CDR3 nucleotides read TGTGCCAGCTCAGACGGGGAGAGAGAGACCCAGTACTTC. The chain is built from TRBV9 and TRBJ2-5; TRBD2 is a possible D gene (5 bases). This CDR3 is 13 amino acids long. Germline loops: CDR1 SGDLS, CDR2 YYNGEE. V lost 7 bases and J 4 bases, leaving 14 bases between the germline ends.

The chain uses TRBV6-5 and TRBJ2-1; D is uncertain. CDR3 length equals 15 residues. V dropped 2 bases and J dropped 8 bases, with 16 bases sitting between them. Germline CDR1 MNHEY, CDR2 SVGAGI. The DNA for the CDR3 is TGTGCCAGCAGTTACCTCAGACACGGTCGGTATGAGCAGTTCTTC. Translating it yields CASSYLRHGRYEQFF.

The V gene is TRBV7-2, the J gene TRBJ2-7; D unclear. Trimming took 0 bases from V and 2 from J, leaving 11 bases between them. CDR1 is SGHTA and CDR2 is FQGNSA in the germline V gene. This CDR3 is built from 15 residues. CDR3 residues: CASSLAYQAAYEQYF. For the CDR3, the DNA is TGTGCCAGCAGCTTAGCTTACCAGGCAGCCTACGAGCAGTACTTC.

The chain has TRBV4-1 and TRBJ2-1; no reliable D call. Germline CDR1 and CDR2: MGHRA and YSYEKL. The V end was cut by 0 bases, the J end by 7 bases, with 4 bases between. The CDR3 is 12 amino acids. CDR3 coding DNA: TGCGCCAGCAGCCAAGATCGGAATGAGCAGTTCTTC. Translated: CASSQDRNEQFF.

The chain uses TRBV28 and TRBJ2-7; D gene uncertain. This CDR3 comprises 13 residues. CDR1 and CDR2 (germline): MDHEN, SYDVKM. V gave up 5 bases and J gave up 2 bases, with 10 bases separating them. CDR3 sequence (DNA): TGTGCCAGCAGTCCCACAGTGACCTACGAGCAGTACTTC. Translating gives CASSPTVTYEQYF.

The chain joins TRBV14 to TRBJ2-7; D is possibly TRBD1 (6 bases). Germline values: CDR1 SGHDN, CDR2 FVKESK. The CDR3 spans 14 residues. Trimming removed 5 bases from V and 6 bases from J, with 17 bases in between. The CDR3 spells CASSLTLTGLEQYF. The CDR3 DNA is TGTGCCAGCAGCTTAACCCTAACAGGGCTCGAGCAGTACTTC.

V is TRBV5-5 and J is TRBJ1-5; D not certain. Germline values: CDR1 SGHKS, CDR2 YYEKEE (reference sequence). V lost 4 bases to trimming and J lost 3 bases, with 14 bases between them. This CDR3 has 15 residues. DNA for the CDR3: TGTGCCAGCAGCCCAGACATTACCATCAATCAGCCCCAGCATTTT. This sequence encodes CASSPDITINQPQHF.

The chain employs TRBV10-3 and TRBJ2-2; D is ambiguous. CDR1 ENHRY and CDR2 SYGVKD come from the germline V gene. Between the trimmed V and J ends, which lost 8 bases and 1 base, there was a span of 8 bases. This CDR3 contains 13 residues. The CDR3: CAILARNTGELFF. The CDR3 region has the DNA TGTGCCATCCTCGCGCGGAACACCGGGGAGCTGTTTTTT.

This chain uses TRBV5-5 with TRBJ2-7; 10 bases are shared with TRBD1. CDR3 length equals 14 residues. Germline lookup yields CDR1 SGHKS and CDR2 YYEKEE (reference sequence). The V segment lost 4 bases and the J segment 2 bases; nucleotides outside the gene matches: 3. The DNA of the CDR3 is TGTGCCAGCAGCCGACAGGGGGCTACCTACGAGCAGTACTTC. As protein: CASSRQGATYEQYF.

The chain couples TRBV28 to TRBJ1-3; D remains unclear. V was trimmed by 3 bases and J by 4 bases, leaving 7 bases between them. The CDR3 is 13 residues long. Germline V gene lookup returns CDR1 MDHEN and CDR2 SYDVKM. CDR3 residues: CASSFSGGNTIYF. As DNA, the CDR3 is TGTGCCAGCAGTTTCTCCGGGGGAAACACCATATATTTT.

The chain links TRBV5-1 to TRBJ1-1, with a weak D call TRBD1 (6 bases). CDR3 length: 16 residues. The germline V gene encodes CDR1 SGHRS and CDR2 YFSETQ. V was trimmed by 4 bases and J by 5 bases, leaving 21 bases between them. CDR3 sequence (DNA): TGCGCCAGCAGCCCCCCAGGCCAGGGGATTTGGACTGAAGCTTTCTTT. Translated: CASSPPGQGIWTEAFF.

The V gene is TRBV7-2, the J gene TRBJ2-7, with a tentative D call TRBD2 (7 bases). The germline gives CDR1 SGHTA, CDR2 FQGNSA. CDR3 length: 16 residues. Trimming left V 5 bases short and J 6 bases short, with 23 bases between. CDR3 DNA: TGTGCCAGCAGCCCGAGGGGGGGACAAAGACCTCTCGAGCAGTACTTC. It codes for CASSPRGGQRPLEQYF.

This sequence joins TRBV7-9 and TRBJ2-1, with TRBD1 as a possible D gene (5 bases). The CDR3 has 14 residues. The germline V and J ends were trimmed by 1 base and 10 bases, with 14 bases remaining between them. Germline CDR1 reads SEHNR; CDR2 reads FQNEAQ (reference sequence). The CDR3 region has the DNA TGTGCCAGCAGCTTAGGACCGGCGGCAGGGGAGCAGTTCTTC. Translation gives CASSLGPAAGEQFF.

The rearrangement links TRBV2 to TRBJ1-2; D gene unclear. The CDR3 is 12 residues long. Germline assignment: CDR1 SNHLY and CDR2 FYNNEI. The V gene lost 4 bases and the J gene lost 8 bases, with 11 bases spanning the gap. In DNA form, the CDR3 reads TGTGCCAGCAGTGGGGAGACGGGAGGCTACACCTTC. The encoded protein is CASSGETGGYTF.

The rearrangement uses TRBV29-1 and TRBJ2-5; a weak D match, TRBD2 (6 bases). Germline lookup yields CDR1 SQVTM and CDR2 ANQGSEA. With 4 bases removed from V and 5 bases from J, the gap between germline ends came to 14 bases. The CDR3 contains 13 residues. DNA of the CDR3: TGCAGCGTTGCCTTTCGGGGGTTGGAGACCCAGTACTTC. It is translated as CSVAFRGLETQYF.

The chain employs TRBV6-5 and TRBJ2-1; TRBD2 matches at 7 bases. The CDR3 spans 13 residues. Per germline, CDR1 MNHEY and CDR2 SVGAGI. V lost 8 bases, J lost 6 bases, and 7 bases stayed unmatched. The CDR3 nucleotides are TGTGCCAGCGCTAGCGGAGTCGTCAATGAGCAGTTCTTC. It yields the protein CASASGVVNEQFF.